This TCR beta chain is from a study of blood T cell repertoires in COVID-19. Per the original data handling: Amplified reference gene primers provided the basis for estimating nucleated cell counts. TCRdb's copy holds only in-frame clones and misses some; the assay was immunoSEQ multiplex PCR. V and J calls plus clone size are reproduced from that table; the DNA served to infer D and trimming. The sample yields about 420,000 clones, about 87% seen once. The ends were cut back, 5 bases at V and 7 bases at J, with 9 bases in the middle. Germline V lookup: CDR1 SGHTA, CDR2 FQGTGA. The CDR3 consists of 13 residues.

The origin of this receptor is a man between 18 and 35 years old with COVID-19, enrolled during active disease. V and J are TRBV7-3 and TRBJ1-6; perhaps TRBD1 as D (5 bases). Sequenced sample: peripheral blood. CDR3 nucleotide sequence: TGTGCCAGCAGCGTTTACAGGAATTCACCCCTCCACTTT. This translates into CASSVYRNSPLHF.